Listed below are T cell receptor beta chains from one sample, sequenced in a study of STAT5B mutations in CD4+ large granular lymphocyte leukemia. Assay used: immunoSEQ multiplex PCR; TCRdb lists only in-frame clones, some missing. The sample includes about 31,000 clones, about two thirds of them seen just once. The sample comprised CD4+ T cells from blood buffy coats. These receptors all come from a human donor in good health. CDR3s include the opening cysteine and the closing phenylalanine or tryptophan.

>TRBV19|TRBJ1-6
CASSITGTGNSPLHF
>TRBV5-1|TRBJ1-1
CASSLEAGSTEAFF
>TRBV5-6|TRBJ2-3
CASSLGRTGGKYF
>TRBV7-8|TRBJ2-3
CASSLRPSGNTDTQYF
>TRBV19|TRBJ1-2
CATQVGVNYGYTF
>TRBV30|TRBJ1-1
CAWSLAGTLNTEAFF
>TRBV19|TRBJ2-3
CASSIDHLRGLDTQYF
>TRBV30|TRBJ1-3
CAWSVPRYSGNTIYF
>TRBV19|TRBJ1-2
CASKLGESYGYTF
>TRBV21-1|TRBJ2-1
CASSKAGHLGLAGDNEQFF
>TRBV19|TRBJ2-4
CASSRPPTGDAKNIQYF
>TRBV11-3|TRBJ2-1
CASSLERDDEQFF
>TRBV28|TRBJ2-3
CASSPGAESDTQYF
>TRBV18|TRBJ1-4
CASSPLPWREKLFF
>TRBV21-1|TRBJ2-4
CASSTPGGWDRNRRGAKNIQYF
>TRBV28|TRBJ2-7
CASSSMDREGQYF
>TRBV5-1|TRBJ1-4
CASSLGARANEKLFF
>TRBV20-1|TRBJ1-2
CSAPNYGYTF
>TRBV30|TRBJ2-5
CAWSPPGETQYF
>TRBV13|TRBJ2-2
CASTIRRQGGTGELFF
>TRBV30|TRBJ2-7
CAWSEQGTYEQYF
>TRBV20-1|TRBJ1-2
CSAWTPYGYTF
>TRBV6-8|TRBJ2-5
CASSYGTRQETQYF
>TRBV7-9|TRBJ1-2
CASSLAPQAGYGYTF
>TRBV6-5|TRBJ1-6
CASSYIGGMGSSPLHF
>TRBV7-6|TRBJ2-5
CASSLTVETQYF
>TRBV15|TRBJ2-3
CATSKGQGEADTQYF
>TRBV11-2|TRBJ2-7
CASTKGASGSRYEQYF
>TRBV27|TRBJ2-6
CASSLKGGEWANVLTF
>TRBV5-5|TRBJ1-5
CASSSGRGNQPQHF
>TRBV7-2|TRBJ2-5
CASSPGSNGETQYF
>TRBV5-5|TRBJ2-6
CASSLRFGDSGANVLTF
>TRBV2|TRBJ1-1
CASWVYWGTEAFF
>TRBV9|TRBJ1-2
CASSVDPGDGYTF
>TRBV10-3|TRBJ2-3
CAISEWGSSTDTQYF
>TRBV7-3|TRBJ1-1
CASSLNANTEAFF
>TRBV5-1|TRBJ1-1
CASSLDVRGEAFF
>TRBV2|TRBJ1-1
CASGGQVRTEAFF
>TRBV29-1|TRBJ2-5
CSVEVLGTQYF
>TRBV28|TRBJ2-6
CASSPSGANVLTF
>TRBV18|TRBJ1-1
CASSYLYAGKNTEAFF
>TRBV7-2|TRBJ1-5
CASSFTGSNQPQHF
>TRBV9|TRBJ2-3
CASSLTSGGASSTDTQYF
>TRBV29-1|TRBJ1-1
CSGQGFGEAFF
>TRBV19|TRBJ1-1
CASSRSSGTGSEAFF
>TRBV2|TRBJ1-5
CASRQGDNSNQPQHF
>TRBV20-1|TRBJ1-1
CSARDGSEAFF
>TRBV29-1|TRBJ2-1
CSAVRYSGRANEQFF
>TRBV6-7|TRBJ1-4
CASSYPRQGELFF
>TRBV5-4|TRBJ1-3
CASSPRPTLSGNTIYF
>TRBV7-2|TRBJ2-7
CASSSGTGKADEQYF
>TRBV18|TRBJ2-5
CASSSQETQYF
>TRBV6-1|TRBJ1-6
CASIDLGGSYNSPLHF
>TRBV7-9|TRBJ2-4
CASSLGRGIDAKNIQYF